One sample yielded the 32 T cell receptor beta chains listed below, sequenced in a study of beta chain features in type 1 diabetes. Reverse transcribing all isolated RNA meant expressed TCRB transcripts were sequenced. Sequencing used immunoSEQ multiplex PCR; TCRdb keeps in-frame clones, though not all of them. The data hold a few hundred thousand clones, with 24% observed a single time. Overall study results and limits: People with Type 1 diabetes carried modestly yet significantly shorter TCRB CDR3s in all four CD4+ subsets.

Which antigens these TCRs recognize remains unknown. The specimen was naive CD4+ T cells from blood. These TCRs come from a woman in her 30s with type 1 diabetes.

This clone was seen a few times. The chain employs TRBV29-1 and TRBJ2-7, with D perhaps matching TRBD2 (6 bases). Trimming removed 4 bases from V and 3 bases from J, with 16 bases in between. Germline CDR1 is SQVTM and CDR2 is ANQGSEA. The CDR3 is made up of 14 amino acids. This CDR3 reads CSVALISGDYEQYF. The CDR3 region has the DNA TGCAGCGTTGCTTTAATTAGCGGAGACTACGAGCAGTACTTC.

The V and J genes are TRBV4-2 and TRBJ2-3; D uncertain. CDR1 and CDR2 (germline): LGHNA, YNFKEQ. The CDR3 spans 14 residues. V gave up 0 bases and J gave up 2 bases, with 6 bases separating them. The CDR3 sequence is CASSQDLVTDTQYF. The CDR3 DNA is TGTGCCAGCAGCCAAGATCTCGTCACAGATACGCAGTATTTT.

V and J are TRBV18 and TRBJ2-3, with a possible D match to TRBD2 (5 bases). The V gene lost 3 bases and the J gene lost 5 bases, with 12 bases spanning the gap. Germline CDR1 KGHSH, CDR2 LQKENI. The CDR3 has 14 residues. CDR3 DNA: TGTGCCAGCTCACCTACACTAGTTGAAGATACGCAGTATTTT. Amino acids: CASSPTLVEDTQYF.

J is TRBJ2-7 and V is TRBV19, with D possibly being TRBD2 (6 bases). CDR1 and CDR2 (germline): LNHDA, SQIVND (reference sequence). The CDR3 extends over 13 amino acids. V lost 3 bases and J lost 3, with 9 bases in between. The DNA for the CDR3 is TGTGCCAGTAGTATTGGGCGGGGCTACGAGCAGTACTTC. Protein: CASSIGRGYEQYF.

The table lists this clone with a few counts. The chain joins TRBV4-1 to TRBJ1-2; D call uncertain. V dropped 1 base and J dropped 4 bases, with 10 bases sitting between them. Germline V gives CDR1 MGHRA, CDR2 YSYEKL. This CDR3 is 14 amino acids long. The CDR3 loop reads CASSQGRQSYGYTF. In DNA, the CDR3 is TGCGCCAGCAGCCAAGGGAGGCAGAGCTATGGCTACACCTTC.

This clone was seen more than once but under ten times. This chain uses TRBV9 with TRBJ2-6; D is perhaps TRBD1 (6 bases). Trimming removed 3 bases at V and 0 bases at J, with 19 bases between. Germline CDR1 is SGDLS and CDR2 is YYNGEE. The CDR3 has 19 amino acids. CDR3 nucleotide sequence: TGTGCCAGCAGCGCCCGGACAGCTCCCCAAATCTCTGGGGCCAACGTCCTGACTTTC. This codes for CASSARTAPQISGANVLTF.

The chain links TRBV11-3 to TRBJ2-1; TRBD2 agrees at 7 bases. V gave up 5 bases and J gave up 9 bases; unmatched junction bases: 13. This CDR3 comprises 15 residues. CDR1 and CDR2 from the germline V gene are SGHNT and YENEEA. This chain's CDR3 is CASSHTTSTNAEQFF. CDR3 coding DNA: TGTGCCAGCAGCCACACGACTAGCACAAACGCTGAGCAGTTCTTC.

As to this clone: One end of the junction is discordant with germline, which a read error may explain. The chain couples TRBV7-7 to TRBJ2-1; D remains unclear. The CDR3 loop spans 13 amino acids. Germline CDR1 reads SSHAT; CDR2 reads FNYEAQ (reference sequence). Here the CDR3 DNA reads TGTGCTAGCAGCCCCTACAGTGTCGGTGAGCAGTTCTTC. Amino acids: CASSPYSVGEQFF.

This clone was detected a few times. This chain connects TRBV28 to TRBJ1-5, with 8 bases fitting TRBD1. Germline trimming cut 5 bases from V and 16 bases from J; bases unmatched to any gene: 13. The CDR3 runs to 13 residues. The germline V gene has CDR1 MDHEN and CDR2 SYDVKM. The CDR3 region is CASSILGQGRIHF. DNA for the CDR3: TGTGCCAGCAGTATACTTGGACAGGGCCGAATTCATTTT.

This rearrangement joins TRBV9 to TRBJ2-2, with 7 bases aligning to TRBD2. The CDR3 is made up of 16 amino acids. J was trimmed by 1 base and V by 0 bases; bases with no gene match: 3. Germline values: CDR1 SGDLS, CDR2 YYNGEE. CDR3 in amino acids: CASSVEAGRNTGELFF. Here the CDR3 DNA reads TGTGCCAGCAGCGTAGAAGCGGGACGGAACACCGGGGAGCTGTTTTTT.

This clone occurred a few times. This chain joins TRBV4-2 and TRBJ2-3; 11 bases are shared with TRBD2. This CDR3 has 16 amino acids. Trimming cost V 6 bases and J 6 bases; bases outside gene matches: 11. The germline CDR1 and CDR2 sequences are LGHNA and YNFKEQ. In DNA, the CDR3 is TGTGCCAGCAGTCGCATCCTTAGCGGGAGGGGGGATACGCAGTATTTT. Translation: CASSRILSGRGDTQYF.

V gene TRBV9 combines with J gene TRBJ2-1, with 12 bases lining up with TRBD2. The CDR3 runs to 16 residues. J was trimmed by 7 bases and V by 0 bases; bases with no gene match: 5. Germline V gives CDR1 SGDLS, CDR2 YYNGEE. The CDR3: CASSVALTSGRNEQFF. The CDR3, as DNA: TGTGCCAGCAGCGTAGCCCTCACTAGCGGGAGGAATGAGCAGTTCTTC.

The chain is built from TRBV6-6 and TRBJ1-1; D perhaps matches TRBD1 (5 bases). CDR1 and CDR2 from the germline V gene are MNHNY and SVGAGI (reference sequence). The ends were cut back, 6 bases at V and 5 bases at J, with 16 bases in the middle. The CDR3 covers 14 residues. CDR3 DNA: TGTGCCAGCAGCCGACAGAACTTTTGGACTGAAGCTTTCTTT. Encoded protein: CASSRQNFWTEAFF.

The V and J genes are TRBV5-1 and TRBJ2-5, with a tentative D call TRBD1 (5 bases). The germline CDR1 and CDR2 sequences are SGHRS and YFSETQ. The CDR3 sequence is 14 residues long. The V gene lost 2 bases and the J gene lost 3 bases, with 11 bases spanning the gap. The CDR3 sequence: CASSFGATEETQYF. DNA for the CDR3: TGCGCCAGCAGCTTTGGGGCTACGGAAGAGACCCAGTACTTC.

The rearrangement uses TRBV18 and TRBJ2-1; 9 bases agree with TRBD2. Germline CDR1 is KGHSH and CDR2 is LQKENI. Trimming cost V 3 bases and J 6 bases; bases outside gene matches: 6. The length of the CDR3 is 15 residues. CDR3 protein: CASSPLAGAPNEQFF. DNA for the CDR3: TGTGCCAGCTCACCCTTAGCGGGAGCTCCCAATGAGCAGTTCTTC.

The rearrangement uses TRBV7-2 and TRBJ2-7, with a tentative D call TRBD2 (6 bases). This CDR3 is 14 amino acids long. Trimming shortened V by 3 bases and J by 2 bases, and 11 bases separated the two germline ends. Germline CDR1 and CDR2: SGHTA and FQGNSA. Written as DNA, the CDR3 is TGTGCCAGCAGCTTGGGGGGATCGACCTACGAGCAGTACTTC. Residues: CASSLGGSTYEQYF.

V is TRBV7-9 and J is TRBJ2-1; TRBD2 agrees at 10 bases. The V and J ends lost 7 bases and 6 bases, in that order; junction bases with no gene match: 12. Germline CDR1 SEHNR, CDR2 FQNEAQ (reference sequence). This CDR3 has 16 amino acids. CDR3 in DNA: TGTGCCAGCACTCCAGGTTCTACTAGCGGGACCAATGAGCAGTTCTTC. Amino acids: CASTPGSTSGTNEQFF.

This clone was observed a few times. The chain combines TRBV9 with TRBJ2-5; a weak D match, TRBD2 (6 bases). V lost 4 bases and J lost 2, with 9 bases in between. The CDR3 length is 13 residues. The germline gives CDR1 SGDLS, CDR2 YYNGEE. As DNA, the CDR3 is TGTGCCAGCAGCCCGGCGGGGCAAGAGACCCAGTACTTC. Translating gives CASSPAGQETQYF.

The chain joins TRBV20-1 to TRBJ2-3; D unresolved. V was clipped by 3 bases and J by 7 bases, with 8 bases between them. Germline lookup yields CDR1 DFQATT and CDR2 SNEGSKA (reference sequence). This CDR3 is 11 amino acids long. CDR3 in DNA: TGCAGTGCTAGCGTCGAGCATACGCAGTATTTT. As protein: CSASVEHTQYF.

This clone was seen a handful of times. V usage is TRBV14 and J usage is TRBJ2-1, with D possibly being TRBD1 (6 bases). CDR1 SGHDN and CDR2 FVKESK come from the germline V gene. The germline V and J ends were trimmed by 1 base and 8 bases, with 12 bases remaining between them. This CDR3 is built from 14 residues. Written as DNA, the CDR3 is TGTGCCAGCAGCCAAGTGTGGGGGCCCTATGAGCAGTTCTTC. As protein: CASSQVWGPYEQFF.

The table lists this clone with a few counts. The genes are TRBV30 and TRBJ1-5; D uncertain. The CDR3 sequence is 13 residues long. Germline V CDR1 and CDR2: GTSNPN, SVGIG (reference sequence). Trimming shortened V by 0 bases and J by 5 bases, and 8 bases separated the two germline ends. CDR3 in DNA: TGTGCCTGGAGTGTGGGCAGCTATCAGCCCCAGCATTTT. Translated: CAWSVGSYQPQHF.

The chain uses TRBV6-5 and TRBJ1-1, with TRBD1 matching 8 bases. With V trimmed by 5 bases and J by 6 bases, 5 bases remained unmatched. The CDR3 spans 13 residues. Per the germline V gene, CDR1 is MNHEY and CDR2 is SVGAGI. The CDR3 DNA reads as TGTGCCAGCAGTACCTCGACAGGGGCTGAAGCTTTCTTT. Residues: CASSTSTGAEAFF.

The table lists this clone with a few counts. The V gene is TRBV5-4, the J gene TRBJ1-2; a possible D gene is TRBD1 (5 bases). Germline CDR1 and CDR2: SGHNT and YYREEE (reference sequence). The CDR3 is made up of 14 amino acids. With 4 bases removed from V and 5 bases from J, the gap between germline ends came to 15 bases. CDR3 in amino acids: CASSLDSRGYGYTF. The CDR3 DNA is TGTGCCAGCAGCCTGGACTCCCGGGGGTATGGCTACACCTTC.

This clone was recorded only once. The chain is built from TRBV18 and TRBJ1-1; no reliable D call. Deletions cut 0 bases from V and 6 bases from J, with 17 bases between. In germline, CDR1 is KGHSH, CDR2 LQKENI. CDR3 length: 16 residues. The CDR3 is CASSPPSGYGSSEAFF. The CDR3 DNA reads as TGTGCCAGCTCACCACCATCGGGCTACGGGAGCTCTGAAGCTTTCTTT.

This clone has a handful of counts. V and J are TRBV15 and TRBJ2-4; D unresolved. Germline V CDR1 and CDR2: LNHNV, YYDKDF (reference sequence). This CDR3 is built from 14 residues. Between the trimmed V and J ends, which lost 4 bases and 0 bases, there was a span of 7 bases. The CDR3 sequence: CATSTRLAKNIQYF. CDR3 bases: TGTGCCACCAGCACTAGATTAGCCAAAAACATTCAGTACTTC. Full variable domain (rest looked up from reference TRBV15 and TRBJ2-4): DAMVIQNPRYQVTQFGKPVTLSCSQTLNHNVMYWYQQKSSQAPKLLFHYYDKDFNNEADTPDNFQSRRPNTSFCFLDIRSPGLGDTAMYLCATSTRLAKNIQYFGAGTRLSVL.

This sequence joins TRBV29-1 and TRBJ1-1, with D possibly being TRBD1 (6 bases). CDR1 and CDR2 from the germline V gene are SQVTM and ANQGSEA. The CDR3 is 12 amino acids. V shed 7 bases and J shed 0 bases, with 9 bases lying between them. As DNA, the CDR3 is TGCAGCGCTGGACAGCTGAACACTGAAGCTTTCTTT. Its translation is CSAGQLNTEAFF.

DNA of the CDR3: TGTGCCAGCAGTGAATTTGGGACAGGGGGCAATGAGCAGTTCTTC. It is translated as CASSEFGTGGNEQFF. The chain combines TRBV25-1 with TRBJ2-1; 11 bases line up with TRBD1. V shed 1 base, J shed 6 bases, and the junction held 2 bases outside the gene matches. CDR1 and CDR2 (germline): MGHDK, SYGVNS. CDR3 size: 15 residues.

This clone was detected a few times. The chain employs TRBV5-1 and TRBJ2-5, with TRBD2 identical over 13 bases. The V and J ends lost 2 bases and 5 bases, in that order; junction bases with no gene match: 3. Germline CDR1 is SGHRS and CDR2 is YFSETQ. This CDR3 is 15 amino acids long. The CDR3 region is CASSFGTSGTETQYF. CDR3 coding DNA: TGCGCCAGCAGCTTTGGGACTAGCGGGACGGAGACCCAGTACTTC.

This clone turned up a few times. V usage is TRBV30 and J usage is TRBJ2-1; D unresolved. V lost 0 bases to trimming and J lost 12 bases, with 9 bases between them. CDR3 length equals 11 residues. The germline gives CDR1 GTSNPN, CDR2 SVGIG (reference sequence). The CDR3 sequence: CAWSVRIPQFF. In DNA form, the CDR3 reads TGTGCCTGGAGTGTGCGCATTCCGCAGTTCTTC.

The CDR3 DNA reads as TGCAGCGGGAGTTTCGGGCAGGGAGGTGAAAAACTGTTTTTT. Translated, it gives CSGSFGQGGEKLFF. The chain recombines TRBV29-1 with TRBJ1-4; tentatively, D is TRBD1 (5 bases). Germline CDR1 and CDR2: SQVTM and ANQGSEA. CDR3 length: 14 amino acids. V shed 7 bases and J shed 7 bases, with 19 bases lying between them.

The chain couples TRBV21-1 to TRBJ2-7; the DNA was not used to check the table's D call, TRBD1. TRBV21-1 is designated a pseudogene. CDR3 length: 14 residues. CDR3 region: CASSTWDSCYEQYF. In DNA form, the CDR3 reads TGTGCCAGCAGCACATGGGACAGCTGCTACGAGCAGTACTTC.

V gene TRBV27 combines with J gene TRBJ2-3, with 8 nucleotides matching TRBD2. There are 16 residues in the CDR3. CDR1 and CDR2 (germline): MNHEY, SMNVEV (reference sequence). J was trimmed by 5 bases and V by 3 bases; bases with no gene match: 10. In nucleotides, the CDR3 is TGTGCCAGCAGTTTGAGCGGGAGCCCGATCCGAGATACGCAGTATTTT. It is translated as CASSLSGSPIRDTQYF.